This T cell receptor (beta chain) derives from a study of blood T cell repertoires in COVID-19 (dated by TCRdb to 2018 to 2021). For the wider study: Collaborator samples came from the United States, Italy and Spain and covered acute and convalescent phases of COVID-19. Sample metadata almost always included a de-identified subject ID, COVID-19 status, age in years and sex. Deeply sampled blood TCRbeta repertoires from subjects exposed to, actively infected with, or recovered from COVID-19 were included in the dataset. The prospective study material was composed of cDNA or gDNA derived from T cells, B-cell-depleted T cells, or PBMCs. Where HLA class I and class II types were available, the types were taken from metadata supplied by the sample provider, not from assay-based typing. A freely available public database, intended as a resource for researchers studying the immune response to SARS-CoV-2, is where the repertoires were released. Samples came from the ongoing ImmuneRACE study (first 160 participants) plus 1,254 subjects from 6 global collaborators. What the research found in general, with its limitations: How much clinical and demographic metadata was included differed by source and by participant, and the metadata was provided uncurated.

CDR1 DFQATT and CDR2 SNEGSKA were looked up in the germline V gene (reference sequence). The CDR3 measures 14 amino acids from cysteine to phenylalanine. Only the CDR3 DNA is retained, 42 bases long and in frame from the first base. V gives up 3 bases and J gives up 2 bases, and the segment between their germline ends measures 12 bases. The collaborating institutions used their own protocols to collect whole blood in K2EDTA tubes. For TCRbeta analysis, collaborators shipped samples as frozen whole blood, isolated PBMCs, or DNA extracted from either of those sample types. Of note for this clone: The antigen it binds to is not known. No qualities accompany the bases; no much larger clone lies one base away.

TCRbeta CDR3 regions were amplified from genomic DNA using the immunoSEQ Assay, a bias-controlled multiplex PCR. Turning to the authors' computational methods: The number of nucleated cells in each sample was estimated from the amplification of reference gene primers within the assay. Sequence reads were collapsed and filtered to measure the absolute abundance of every unique TCRbeta CDR3 rearrangement. For each sample, productive Simpson clonality was calculated as the square root of Simpson's diversity index over productive rearrangements. TCRdb re-hosts the immuneACCESS table, in-frame sequences only. Its copies lack some clones; in the studies checked, an unresolved V gene accounts for under half of them, and the cause for the rest is not known. D and trimming come from the DNA, and the V and J calls and clone size come from that table. The sample yields about 180,000 clones; around 85% were counted once. The top ten constitute 9.8% of the sample.

The TCR comes from a woman aged 80 or over with acute or convalescent COVID-19. In this chain, TRBV20-1 is recombined with TRBJ2-3; TRBD2 could be the D gene, as 6 bases match. The sequenced sample consisted of peripheral blood. At the DNA level, the sequence is TGCAGTGCTAGTGGTAGGCGGGACACAGATACGCAGTATTTT. Its coded protein is CSASGRRDTDTQYF.